This T cell receptor beta chain was observed in a study of CD8 T cells in ankylosing spondylitis. Notes on the study in general: The clones that were linked to disease were reported to be significantly enriched in matched synovial fluid samples from ankylosing spondylitis patients. What appeared characteristic of ankylosing spondylitis blood was a TCR beta motif of 7 or 8 highly homologous variants. Some of these motif variants have turned up before, in reports on reactive arthritis synovial fluid and blood.

A few counts support this clonotype. The antigen is not known. In TCRdb, the 5' RACE reads were re-called with MiXCR into one record per CDR3 protein. This sample yields 700,000 to 1,000,000 distinct CDR3 sequences, of which 10% to 15% are seen a single time; more than 0.5% belongs to the top ten. The CDR3 runs 17 residues. The chain uses TRBV12-2 and TRBJ1-6. TRBV12-2 is classified as a pseudogene. Input material: blood, either unsorted or a sorted T cell fraction (not recorded which). The sequence derives from a male donor with ankylosing spondylitis. The DNA of the CDR3 is TGTGCAAGTCGCTTTCCGAGGGACTGGTTTCGAGATTCACCCCTCCACTTT. This codes for CASRFPRDWFRDSPLHF.